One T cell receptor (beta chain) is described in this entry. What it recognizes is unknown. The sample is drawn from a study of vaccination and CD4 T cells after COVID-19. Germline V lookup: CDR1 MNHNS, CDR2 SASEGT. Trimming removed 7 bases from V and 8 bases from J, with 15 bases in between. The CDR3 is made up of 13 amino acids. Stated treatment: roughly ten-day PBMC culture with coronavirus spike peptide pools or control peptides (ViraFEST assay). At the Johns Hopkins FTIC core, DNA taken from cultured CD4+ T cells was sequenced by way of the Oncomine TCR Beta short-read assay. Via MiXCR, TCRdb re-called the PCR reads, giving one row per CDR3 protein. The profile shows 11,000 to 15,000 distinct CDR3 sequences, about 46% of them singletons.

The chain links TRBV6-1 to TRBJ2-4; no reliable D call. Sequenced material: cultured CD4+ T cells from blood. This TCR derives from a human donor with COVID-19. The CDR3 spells CASNGRSWDIQYF. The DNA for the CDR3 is TGTGCCAGCAATGGCAGGTCCTGGGACATTCAGTACTTC.